The source of this T cell receptor (beta chain) is a study of blood T cells in healthy people across ages (dated by TCRdb to 2013 to 2016). For context, the study as a whole: In model experiments, template switching captured roughly one uniquely barcoded TCR beta cDNA molecule for every two T cells. Four age groups were formed from the donors: young (average roughly 15 years), middle-aged (around 37), aged (62) and long-lived (more than 75). Donors of different ages were randomly distributed across sequencing lanes to avoid experimental bias. The study measured age-related changes in TCR beta repertoire diversity using deep sequencing normalized with unique cDNA molecular identifiers. The study analyzed two additional independent replicas of 1 million unique cDNA reads from the same blood draw for two donors, one aged 18 to 29 and one aged 80 or older. The research as a whole found: Because profiling used bulk unsorted PBMCs, naive and antigen-experienced compartments could not be compared conclusively. Compared with the aged group, the long-lived group had more naive CD4+ T cells, fewer expanded clones and increased TCR diversity, suggesting age selection. Estimates of total diversity from one million sequenced T cells were regarded as lower bounds and underestimates. A strong correlation was found between observed TCR beta diversity and the percentage of naive T cells measured by flow cytometry. Donor CMV infection status was unknown, potentially confounding age-related changes in expanded clonotypes. As age increased, observed TCR beta diversity per million T cells dropped in a roughly linear way, and a significant reduction was already evident by age around 41.

Libraries were built with 5' RACE. The sequencer was an Illumina HiSeq 2500. The second PCR ran for about 6 to 12 cycles and used a J-beta primer mix along with a sample-barcoded 5' primer. Each TCR beta cDNA molecule received a unique molecular identifier from a template-switch 5' adaptor carrying 12 random nucleotides. Each sample yielded at least 2.5 million CDR3-containing paired-end reads. The Mint cDNA synthesis kit, primed by a TRBC-specific oligonucleotide, was used to synthesize first-strand cDNA from all RNA. Following uracil-DNA glycosylase treatment, a first 18-cycle PCR with universal primers M1SS and BC2_uni_R was performed on all cDNA. The authors' analysis ran thus. For normalization, 1 million high-quality reads were randomly selected from each sample, with every read carrying a distinct molecular identifier. Reads sharing molecular identifiers were discarded rather than binned into consensus sequences. MiTCR, with a Q25 quality threshold and the strictest error-elimination algorithm, was used for CDR3 identification, clonotype clustering and error correction. A nonparametric unseen species model with Euler transformation was used to estimate lower-bound total TCR beta diversity. The public reads were reprocessed in TCRdb via fastp at Q25 and MiXCR, keeping in-frame beta chains. Each record represents a unique CDR3 protein, reported with the most common genes and DNA among its rows. The V and J calls follow TCRdb's processing rather than the paper's. This sample comprises about 1.8 million distinct CDR3 sequences, around 50% of them detected only once. The leading ten clones occupy less than 2.5% of the sample.

About this clonotype itself: Its specific antigen is unknown. Per-base qualities were not stored, and no clone one base away is much larger.

Systemically healthy Caucasian individuals from Russia, 35 to 50 in total and aged about 6 to 100 years, were included as donors. Ten milliliters of peripheral blood were drawn from each donor into EDTA-treated Vacutainer tubes. Ficoll-Paque density-gradient centrifugation was used to isolate PBMCs, with at least 6.5 million per sample. Total RNA, at least 5 micrograms per sample, was extracted from PBMCs with Trizol reagent. For every donor, flow cytometry on a PBMC aliquot measured the percentage of naive CD45RAhigh/CD27high T cells. The cysteine opens and the phenylalanine closes a CDR3 of 12 amino acids. Only the CDR3 part of the read is kept: 36 bases, read in frame from the first base. CDR1 and CDR2 were assigned from the germline V gene as SGHRS and YFSETQ. Trimming takes 3 bases from V and 5 bases from J, and the germline ends sit 8 bases apart.

The rearrangement joined TRBV5-1 to TRBJ1-1; confidence is insufficient to name the D gene. This sequence was found in a woman aged 40 to 50 in good health. Sequenced material: blood. CDR3 loop: CASSSDDTEAFF. The bases read TGCGCCAGCAGCTCGGACGATACTGAAGCTTTCTTT.